The subject of this entry is one TCR beta chain. Study processing details: Nucleated cell number was recorded as an estimate derived from reference gene primer amplification. Profiled with immunoSEQ multiplex PCR; TCRdb holds only in-frame clones, not every one. The DNA gave D and trimming, while V, J and clone size come from that table. The data hold 200,000 to 250,000 clones, with more than 70% observed a single time. This entry comes from a study of blood T cell repertoires in COVID-19. Overall study: Sites in the United States, Italy and Spain provided acute and convalescent COVID-19 samples. Nucleic acid was either cDNA or gDNA, and it came from T cells, B-cell-depleted T cells, or PBMCs.

CDR1 and CDR2 (germline): LGHNT, FRNRAP. V was clipped by 6 bases and J by 3 bases, with 6 bases between them. The CDR3 totals 11 residues. This receptor was obtained from a woman aged 55-70 years with acute or convalescent COVID-19. The chain carries TRBV12-5 and TRBJ2-7; D not resolved. The sample was peripheral blood. CDR3 protein: CASGTYYEQYF. The CDR3 coding sequence is TGTGCTAGTGGCACATACTACGAGCAGTACTTC.